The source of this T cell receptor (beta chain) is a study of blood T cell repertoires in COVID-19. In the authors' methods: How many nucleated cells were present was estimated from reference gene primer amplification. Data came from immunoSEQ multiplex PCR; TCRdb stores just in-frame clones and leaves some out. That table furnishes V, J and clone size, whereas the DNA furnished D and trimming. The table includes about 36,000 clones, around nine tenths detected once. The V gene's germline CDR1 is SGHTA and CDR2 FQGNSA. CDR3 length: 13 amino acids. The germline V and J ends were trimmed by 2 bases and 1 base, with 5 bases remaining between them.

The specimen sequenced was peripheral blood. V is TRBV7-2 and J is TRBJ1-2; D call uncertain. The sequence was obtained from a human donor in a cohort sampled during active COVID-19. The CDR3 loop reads CASSLRNNYGYTF. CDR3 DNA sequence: TGTGCCAGCAGCTTACGTAATAACTATGGCTACACCTTC.